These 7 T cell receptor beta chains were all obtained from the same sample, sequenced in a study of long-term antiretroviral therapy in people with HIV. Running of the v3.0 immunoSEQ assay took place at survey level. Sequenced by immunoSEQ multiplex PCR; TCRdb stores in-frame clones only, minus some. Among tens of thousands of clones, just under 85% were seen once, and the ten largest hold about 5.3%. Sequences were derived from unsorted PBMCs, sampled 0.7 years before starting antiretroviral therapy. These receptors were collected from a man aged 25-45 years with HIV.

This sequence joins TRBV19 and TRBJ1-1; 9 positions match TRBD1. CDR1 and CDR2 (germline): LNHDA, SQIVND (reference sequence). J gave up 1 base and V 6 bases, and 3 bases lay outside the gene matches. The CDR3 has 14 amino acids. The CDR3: CASRADRGNTEAFF. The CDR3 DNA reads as TGTGCCAGTAGGGCGGACAGGGGGAACACTGAAGCTTTCTTT.

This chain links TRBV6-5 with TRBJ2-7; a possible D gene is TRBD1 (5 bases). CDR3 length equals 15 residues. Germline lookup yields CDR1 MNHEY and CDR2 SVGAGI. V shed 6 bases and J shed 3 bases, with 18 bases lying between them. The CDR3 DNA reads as TGTGCCAGCAGCCTACTCCGGACACCCTACTACGAGCAGTACTTC. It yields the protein CASSLLRTPYYEQYF.

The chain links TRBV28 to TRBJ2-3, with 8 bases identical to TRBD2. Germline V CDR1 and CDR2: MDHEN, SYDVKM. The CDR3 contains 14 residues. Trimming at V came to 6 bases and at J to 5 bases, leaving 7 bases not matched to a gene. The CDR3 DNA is TGTGCCAGCAGACCGGGAGGGCCAGGAGATACGCAGTATTTT. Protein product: CASRPGGPGDTQYF.

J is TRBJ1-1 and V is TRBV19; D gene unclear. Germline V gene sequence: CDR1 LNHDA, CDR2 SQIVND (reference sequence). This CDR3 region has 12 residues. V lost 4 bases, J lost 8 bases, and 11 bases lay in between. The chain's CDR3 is CASSTLYSEAFF. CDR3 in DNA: TGTGCCAGTAGTACCCTATATTCCGAAGCTTTCTTT.

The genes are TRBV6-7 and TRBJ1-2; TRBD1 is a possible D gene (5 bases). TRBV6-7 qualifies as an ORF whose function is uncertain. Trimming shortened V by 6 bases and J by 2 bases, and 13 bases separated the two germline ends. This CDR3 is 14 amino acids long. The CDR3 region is CASSPQGVNYGYTF. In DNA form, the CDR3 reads TGTGCCAGCAGCCCGCAGGGAGTAAACTATGGCTACACCTTC.

The CDR3 reads CASSFQMEVNIQYF. The DNA of the CDR3 is TGTGCCAGCAGTTTCCAGATGGAGGTGAACATTCAGTACTTC. The chain recombines TRBV28 with TRBJ2-4, with D possibly being TRBD2 (5 bases). Germline lookup yields CDR1 MDHEN and CDR2 SYDVKM. V was trimmed by 3 bases and J by 7 bases, leaving 13 bases between them. The CDR3 length is 14 residues.

The CDR3 bases are TGTGCCAGCTCACCAATGACAGGTTTAATTCACACAGATACGCAGTATTTT. Amino acids: CASSPMTGLIHTDTQYF. This chain joins TRBV18 and TRBJ2-3; possibly TRBD1 for D (6 bases). Germline CDR1 KGHSH, CDR2 LQKENI. The V end lost 2 bases, the J end lost 2 bases, and 17 bases lay between the germline ends. CDR3 length equals 17 residues. The full variable domain, its missing parts supplied by reference TRBV18 and TRBJ2-3, is NAGVMQNPRHLVRRRGQEARLRCSPMKGHSHVYWYRQLPEEGLKFMVYLQKENIIDESGMPKERFSAEFPKEGPSILRIQQVVRGDSAAYFCASSPMTGLIHTDTQYFGPGTRLTVL.